This is a list of T cell receptor beta chains from one sample in a study of Graves' ophthalmopathy and Graves' hyperthyroidism. TCRdb independently ran MiXCR on the multiplex PCR reads; one entry per CDR3 protein. The sample records about 170,000 distinct CDR3 sequences, under 40% being singletons. Sample: peripheral blood. All receptors derive from a woman aged 35 to 49 with Graves' ophthalmopathy. Both conserved end residues are part of each CDR3. The order of the fields is V gene, clone size, J gene, D gene, CDR3 DNA, CDR3 protein. A D gene is named only where the DNA matches it firmly. Clone size is shown for a subset of rows, as once, few, many or a class of expanded clone.

TRBV30	many	TRBJ2-4	TRBD2	TGTGCCTGGACCGGGAGGGGAGCCAAAAACATTCAGTACTTC	CAWTGRGAKNIQYF
TRBV20-1	NA	TRBJ1-1	TRBD1	TGCAGTGCTAGAGCCCGGGTCGACAGGGCGAACACTGAAGCTTTCTTT	CSARARVDRANTEAFF
TRBV6-1	many	TRBJ2-1	TRBD2	TGTGCCAGTACCGGGACTAGCGGGGTATATGAGCAGTTCTTC	CASTGTSGVYEQFF
TRBV6-1	many	TRBJ1-5	NA	TGTGCCAGCAGGAATGGGGGGGGCAATCAGCCCCAGCATTTT	CASRNGGGNQPQHF
TRBV4-2	many	TRBJ1-1	NA	TGTGCCAGCAGCCAAGTCCCAGGGTTGAGCACTGAAGCTTTCTTT	CASSQVPGLSTEAFF
TRBV12-3/TRBV12-4	NA	TRBJ1-3	NA	TGTGCCAGCAGACCATCCCACGTCCTCTCTGGAAACACCATATATTTT	CASRPSHVLSGNTIYF
TRBV13	many	TRBJ1-1	NA	TGTGCCAGCAGCCCACCAGCCTGGCATAGGAACACTGAAGCTTTCTTT	CASSPPAWHRNTEAFF
TRBV11-1	many	TRBJ1-6	NA	TGTGCCAGCAGCTCAGACAGGCCGAATTCACCCCTCCACTTT	CASSSDRPNSPLHF
TRBV9	NA	TRBJ2-5	NA	TGTGCCAGCAGCGTAGGTCTTGGCGGGGACCAAGAGACCCAGTACTTC	CASSVGLGGDQETQYF
TRBV12-3/TRBV12-4	many	TRBJ1-2	NA	TGTGCCAGCAGTTTTTACACAAACCATGGCTACACCTTC	CASSFYTNHGYTF
TRBV20-1	many	TRBJ2-5	NA	TGCAGTGCTAGAGATCTAGGTAAAGAGACCCAGTACTTC	CSARDLGKETQYF
TRBV11-2	many	TRBJ2-2	TRBD2	TGTGCCAGCAGCTTCCTAGCGGGAGGGCAGGGCGGGGAGCTGTTTTTT	CASSFLAGGQGGELFF
TRBV7-2	many	TRBJ2-5	NA	TGTGCCAGCAGCTTGAGGGTCCAAGAGACCCAGTACTTC	CASSLRVQETQYF
TRBV7-2	many	TRBJ2-5	TRBD1	TGTGCCAGCAGCGGCGGACAGGGGAGTGGAGAGACCCAGTACTTC	CASSGGQGSGETQYF
TRBV6-2/TRBV6-3	NA	TRBJ2-7	TRBD2	TGTGCCAGCAGCGACGGTCCACTAGCGGGATACGAGCAGTACTTC	CASSDGPLAGYEQYF
TRBV6-1	NA	TRBJ2-4	NA	TGTGCCAGCAGTGAACGGACAGTACTAGCCAAAAACATTCAGTACTTC	CASSERTVLAKNIQYF
TRBV12-3/TRBV12-4	NA	TRBJ1-1	TRBD1	TGTGCCAGCAGTTTAGCCGGGACAGGGGCTGAAGCTTTCTTT	CASSLAGTGAEAFF
TRBV12-3/TRBV12-4	NA	TRBJ2-2	TRBD2	TGTGCCAGCAGCCGCCAACTAGCGGGAGTGATCACCGGGGAGCTGTTTTTT	CASSRQLAGVITGELFF
TRBV12-3/TRBV12-4	many	TRBJ2-6	NA	TGTGCCAGCAGTTTAGGGGTCCTGACTTTC	CASSLGVLTF
TRBV19	NA	TRBJ1-1	TRBD1	TGTGCCAGTAGTCAGACAGGGCGGACTGAAGCTTTCTTT	CASSQTGRTEAFF
TRBV20-1	many	TRBJ2-2	NA	TGCAGTGCTAGAGACGAGGCACGGAACACCGGGGAGCTGTTTTTT	CSARDEARNTGELFF
TRBV6-1	NA	TRBJ1-1	NA	TGTGCCAGCAGATTCGTACCGAACACTGAAGCTTTCTTT	CASRFVPNTEAFF
TRBV6-2/TRBV6-3	many	TRBJ2-1	TRBD1	TGTGCCAGCAGTTCGGGACAGGGGGCGAGAAGTGAACAGTTCTTC	CASSSGQGARSEQFF
TRBV27	NA	TRBJ2-2	TRBD1	TGTGCCAGCAGTCAAACAGACAGGGGGACTAACACCGGGGAGCTGTTTTTT	CASSQTDRGTNTGELFF
TRBV12-3/TRBV12-4	NA	TRBJ2-7	NA	TGTGCCAGCAGTTTAGACGAGGTTGGCCAGGGGCAGTACTTC	CASSLDEVGQGQYF
TRBV7-2	NA	TRBJ1-2	NA	TGTGCCAGCAGCTTTAGCCGGGACTCTACGTATGGCTACACCTTC	CASSFSRDSTYGYTF
TRBV19	NA	TRBJ2-7	TRBD2	TGTGCCAGTTGTCCCTCGAGCGGGATAATCTACGAGCAGTACTTC	CASCPSSGIIYEQYF
TRBV6-5	few	TRBJ1-1	TRBD1	TGTGCCAGCAGTTACCGACAGGGGGGCACTGAAGCTTTCTTT	CASSYRQGGTEAFF
TRBV12-3/TRBV12-4	many	TRBJ1-2	TRBD1	TGTGCCAGCACAGGGGGCTATGGCTACACCTTC	CASTGGYGYTF
TRBV28	NA	TRBJ2-7	TRBD1	TGTGCCAGCAGTGGGAGCAGGGACAGGGGCTACGAGCAGTACTTC	CASSGSRDRGYEQYF
TRBV6-1	NA	TRBJ1-2	NA	TGTGCCAGCAGTGAATGGGCATATACCCAAAACTATGGCTACACCTTC	CASSEWAYTQNYGYTF
TRBV7-2	many	TRBJ2-7	NA	TGTGCCAGCACCTTTAGCCCAGGACCTTACGAGCAGTACTTC	CASTFSPGPYEQYF
TRBV20-1	many	TRBJ1-2	TRBD1	TGCAGTGCTGCCGGGACAGACTATGGCTACACCTTC	CSAAGTDYGYTF
TRBV12-3/TRBV12-4	NA	TRBJ2-7	NA	TGTGCCAGCAGTTGGGGTTACCCGGCCGGGCACGAGCAGTACTTC	CASSWGYPAGHEQYF
TRBV19	many	TRBJ1-1	TRBD1	TGTGCCAGTAGTTTGACAGGGCACACGAACACTGAAGCTTTCTTT	CASSLTGHTNTEAFF
TRBV12-3/TRBV12-4	many	TRBJ2-7	TRBD1	TGTGCCAGCACTACGGGACAGGCGAGCTCCTACGAGCAGTACTTC	CASTTGQASSYEQYF